Listed below are T cell receptor beta chains from one sample, sequenced in a study of human T cells and chemical hapten exposure. A single record per CDR3 protein comes from TCRdb applying MiXCR to the 5' RACE reads. Of under 150,000 distinct CDR3 sequences listed, around a fifth are singletons. These receptors all stem from a human donor in good health. Both conserved end residues are part of each CDR3. A D gene is named only where the DNA matches it firmly. A row's size may be missing; if present it is once, few, many or a size class.

TRBJ1-5	.	.	TRBV4-1	CASSQDGGNQPQHF	TGCGCCAGCAGCCAAGACGGGGGTAATCAGCCCCAGCATTTT
TRBJ2-2	few	.	TRBV20-1	CSARGAGTGTGELFF	TGCAGTGCTAGAGGTGCAGGGACCGGCACCGGGGAGCTGTTTTTT
TRBJ2-1	.	.	TRBV12-3/TRBV12-4	CASSLLVSYNEQFF	TGTGCCAGCAGTCTACTAGTGTCCTACAATGAGCAGTTCTTC
TRBJ1-4	.	.	TRBV4-1	CASSQGLQGREKLFF	TGCGCCAGCAGTCAAGGGTTACAGGGTCGTGAAAAACTGTTTTTT
TRBJ2-3	few	TRBD1	TRBV5-1	CASSRDSAGDTQYF	TGCGCCAGCAGCCGGGACAGCGCAGGAGATACGCAGTATTTT
TRBJ1-2	.	.	TRBV20-1	CSARDGNYGYTF	TGCAGTGCTAGAGACGGGAACTATGGCTACACCTTC
TRBJ2-5	.	.	TRBV20-1	CSARDLWRLRGETQYF	TGCAGTGCTAGAGATCTATGGAGGTTAAGAGGAGAGACCCAGTACTTC
TRBJ1-5	.	.	TRBV19	CASSTSANQPQHF	TGTGCCAGTAGTACATCCGCAAATCAGCCCCAGCATTTT
TRBJ1-2	.	TRBD1	TRBV5-1	CASSLHAGTGSRLSGYTF	TGCGCCAGCAGCTTGCACGCCGGGACAGGATCTCGTTTGTCCGGCTACACCTTC
TRBJ2-6	.	.	TRBV20-1	CSADGHTGANVLTF	TGCAGTGCTGATGGACACACGGGGGCCAACGTCCTGACTTTC
TRBJ2-7	.	.	TRBV28	CASRILRDPNEQYF	TGTGCCAGCAGAATCCTCAGGGATCCAAACGAGCAGTACTTC
TRBJ2-2	.	TRBD1	TRBV7-9	CASSVGQGANTGELFF	TGTGCCAGCAGCGTGGGACAGGGGGCGAACACCGGGGAGCTGTTTTTT
TRBJ1-5	few	.	TRBV11-2	CASSSSGLRGQPQHF	TGTGCCAGCAGCTCCTCCGGACTGAGGGGTCAGCCCCAGCATTTT